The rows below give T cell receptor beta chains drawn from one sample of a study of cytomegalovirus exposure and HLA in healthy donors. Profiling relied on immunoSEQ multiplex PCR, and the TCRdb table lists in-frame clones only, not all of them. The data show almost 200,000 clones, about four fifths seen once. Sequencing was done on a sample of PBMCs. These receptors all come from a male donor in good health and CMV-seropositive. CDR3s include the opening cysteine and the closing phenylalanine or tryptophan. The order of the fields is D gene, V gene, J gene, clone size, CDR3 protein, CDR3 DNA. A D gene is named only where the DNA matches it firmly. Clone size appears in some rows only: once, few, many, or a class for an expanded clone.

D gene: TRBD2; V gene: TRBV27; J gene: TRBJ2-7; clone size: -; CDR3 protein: CASSPFRTRTHEQYF; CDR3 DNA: TGTGCCAGCAGTCCATTTCGGACTAGGACCCACGAGCAGTACTTC
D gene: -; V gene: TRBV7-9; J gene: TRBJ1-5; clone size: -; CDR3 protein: CASSSTGSQPQHF; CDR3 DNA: TGTGCCAGCAGCTCTACAGGGTCTCAGCCCCAGCATTTT
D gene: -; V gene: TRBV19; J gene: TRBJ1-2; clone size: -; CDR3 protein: CASSIKEEWNYGYTF; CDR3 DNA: TGTGCCAGTAGTATCAAGGAGGAGTGGAACTATGGCTACACCTTC
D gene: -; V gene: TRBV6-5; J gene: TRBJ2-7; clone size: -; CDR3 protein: CASSPGSSYEQYF; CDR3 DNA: TGTGCCAGCAGTCCTGGCAGTTCCTACGAGCAGTACTTC
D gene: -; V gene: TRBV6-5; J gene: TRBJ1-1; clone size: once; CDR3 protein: CASRSLMNTEAFF; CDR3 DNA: TGTGCCAGCAGGTCACTGATGAACACTGAAGCTTTCTTT
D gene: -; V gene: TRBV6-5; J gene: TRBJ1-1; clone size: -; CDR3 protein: CASILGSEAFF; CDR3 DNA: TGTGCCAGCATCCTGGGGAGTGAAGCTTTCTTT
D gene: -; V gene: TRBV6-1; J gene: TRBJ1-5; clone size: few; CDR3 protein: CASSEARRVRSPQHF; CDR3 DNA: TGTGCCAGCAGTGAAGCGAGGAGGGTGAGGTCGCCCCAGCATTTT
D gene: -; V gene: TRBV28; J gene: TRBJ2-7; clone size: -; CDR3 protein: CATYPPSVGEQYF; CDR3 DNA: TGTGCCACCTACCCCCCTAGCGTGGGTGAGCAGTACTTC
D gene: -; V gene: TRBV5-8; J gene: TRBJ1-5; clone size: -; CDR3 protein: CASSLMKGNQPQHF; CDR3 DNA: TGTGCCAGCAGCTTGATGAAGGGGAATCAGCCCCAGCATTTT
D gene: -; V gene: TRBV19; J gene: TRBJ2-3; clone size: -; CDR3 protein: CASSTDSSGPDTQYF; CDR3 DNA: TGTGCCAGTAGTACAGACAGTAGTGGGCCAGATACGCAGTATTTT
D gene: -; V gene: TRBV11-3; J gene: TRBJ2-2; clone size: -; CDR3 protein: CASQKGGSNTGELFF; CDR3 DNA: TGTGCCAGCCAAAAGGGGGGGTCGAACACCGGGGAGCTGTTTTTT
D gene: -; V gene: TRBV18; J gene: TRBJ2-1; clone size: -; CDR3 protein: CASSQSSYNEQFF; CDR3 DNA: TGTGCCAGCTCACAATCGTCTTACAATGAGCAGTTCTTC
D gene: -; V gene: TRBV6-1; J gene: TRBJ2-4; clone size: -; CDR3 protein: CASREGMGKNIQYF; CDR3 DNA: TGTGCCAGCAGGGAGGGGATGGGCAAAAACATTCAGTACTTC
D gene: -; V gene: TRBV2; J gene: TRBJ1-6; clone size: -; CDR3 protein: CASSPGMGSPLHF; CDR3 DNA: TGTGCCAGCAGCCCGGGGATGGGTTCACCCCTCCACTTT
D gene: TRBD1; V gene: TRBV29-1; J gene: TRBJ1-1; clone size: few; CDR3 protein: CSSLPLAGGTEAFF; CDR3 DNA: TGCAGTTCCCTACCCCTGGCAGGGGGCACTGAAGCTTTCTTT
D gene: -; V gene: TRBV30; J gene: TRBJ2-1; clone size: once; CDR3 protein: CAWERRGRNGQFF; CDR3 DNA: TGTGCCTGGGAGCGGAGGGGGCGCAATGGGCAGTTCTTC
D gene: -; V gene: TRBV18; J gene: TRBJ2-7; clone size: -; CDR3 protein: CASSPLSASSYEQYF; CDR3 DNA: TGTGCCAGCTCACCATTAAGCGCCTCCTCCTACGAGCAGTACTTC
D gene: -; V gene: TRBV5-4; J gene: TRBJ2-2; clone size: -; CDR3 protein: CASSRPGVSTLTGELFF; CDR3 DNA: TGTGCCAGCAGCCGTCCAGGGGTCAGCACTCTCACCGGGGAGCTGTTTTTT
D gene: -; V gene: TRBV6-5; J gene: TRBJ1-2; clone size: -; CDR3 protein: CASKGSGRALYGYTF; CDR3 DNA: TGTGCCAGTAAAGGTTCCGGGAGAGCCCTCTATGGCTACACCTTC
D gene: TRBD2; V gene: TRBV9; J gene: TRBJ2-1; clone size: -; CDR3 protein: CASTLTSGVYNEQFF; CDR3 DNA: TGTGCCAGCACCTTAACTAGCGGGGTGTACAATGAGCAGTTCTTC